What follows describes a single TCR beta chain. This clone showed up just once. Its antigen is not yet known. No much larger clonotype is one base removed from it; base qualities were not supplied. The data belong to a study of T cell changes during pregnancy in multiple sclerosis (dated by TCRdb to the late 2010s). Describing the broader study: The study looked at changes in the T cell repertoire across pregnancy in women with multiple sclerosis.

CDR1 and CDR2 were assigned from the germline V gene (reference sequence) as MNHEY and SMNVEV. V ends up 5 bases short and J 6 bases short, with an unmatched junction base count of 10. The CDR3 measures 15 amino acids from cysteine to phenylalanine. Only the CDR3 DNA is retained, 45 bases long and in frame from the first base. Library construction relied on the immunoSEQ multiplex PCR assay. TCRdb took over this immuneACCESS table, retaining in-frame rearrangements with V and J assigned. Such tables are incomplete; in checked studies, under half of the missing clones stem from an unresolved V gene, and the remainder is unexplained. In this sample the table shows 80,000 to 95,000 clones, just under 95% of which occur a single time. The ten top clones hold around 1.4% of the sample.

The sequencing here drew on peripheral blood, taken in the third trimester of pregnancy. This sequence originates from a female donor in good health, enrolled as a control in a pregnancy study. The chain links TRBV27 with TRBJ1-5; the central 7 bases match TRBD1. For the CDR3, the sequence is CASSLRQGEGQPQHF. The nucleotides read TGTGCCAGCAGTCTCCGACAGGGAGAGGGTCAGCCCCAGCATTTT.